This T cell receptor beta chain was recorded in a study of shared clonotypes between healthy human individuals. Across the whole study: A few men and a couple of women, aged 18 to 49, were donors.

For this clone: The antigen is unknown.

Profiled with immunoSEQ multiplex PCR; TCRdb holds only in-frame clones, not every one. This table has about 680,000 clones, about 91% appearing once. In the naive CD8 group, cells lacked CD45RO and were positively selected for CCR7, so terminally differentiated effector memory CD45RA+ cells were left out. The CDR3 spans 15 residues. From germline, CDR1 is SGHRS and CDR2 YFSETQ. The V end lost 6 bases, the J end lost 1 base, and 16 bases lay between the germline ends. Study-level points and caveats: Clonotypes which were not shared had lower generation probabilities than clonotypes that all four donors shared. What naive subsets generally showed was a larger estimated richness than memory subsets showed. Sampling included only blood; tissue repertoires likely differ.

J is TRBJ2-5 and V is TRBV5-1; TRBD1 might be the D (6 bases). The sample was naive CD8+ T cells sorted from blood. This receptor was obtained from a man aged 25-45 years in good health. The CDR3 loop is CASTPRTASQETQYF. As DNA, the CDR3 is TGCGCCAGCACTCCGCGGACAGCCTCCCAAGAGACCCAGTACTTC.